This T cell receptor beta chain stems from a study of blood T cell repertoires in COVID-19. Study-level background: Acute and convalescent COVID-19 samples came from the United States, Italy and Spain.

Source study methods: By means of reference gene primer amplification, nucleated cell counts were estimated. This table comes from immunoSEQ multiplex PCR, and its TCRdb copy is limited to in-frame clones, with some not included. The V and J calls and the clone size are those of that table, but D and trimming were determined from the DNA. The table includes some 140,000 clones, about 80% detected once. Trimming left V 7 bases short and J 6 bases short, with 18 bases between. The germline V gene has CDR1 SQVTM and CDR2 ANQGSEA. CDR3 size: 13 residues. This chain uses TRBV29-1 with TRBJ1-1; D is unresolved. The sequence was obtained from a man aged 55 to 70 with acute or convalescent COVID-19. Material: peripheral blood. This CDR3 reads CSAQHGRAAEAFF. The CDR3 region has the DNA TGCAGCGCCCAACATGGCAGAGCGGCTGAAGCTTTCTTT.